This T cell receptor beta chain was profiled in a study of graft-versus-host responses after intestinal transplantation. Trimming took off 4 bases at V and 1 base at J, with 4 bases between the two ends. The CDR3 totals 13 residues. Germline assignment: CDR1 MNHNY and CDR2 SVGAGI (reference sequence). This clone was observed a few times. The antigen is undetermined. The assay was immunoSEQ multiplex PCR, and TCRdb's table has in-frame clones only and misses some. The table includes around 100,000 clones, around nine tenths detected once. This material consisted of unstimulated CD4+ T cells sorted from spleen or lymph node cells, taken before transplant. The chain is built from TRBV6-6 and TRBJ2-2, with D hard to call. The clonotype comes from a human donor who was the organ donor for an intestinal transplant. CDR3 sequence (DNA): TGTGCCAGCAGTTCCCTGAACACCGGGGAGCTGTTTTTT. It translates to CASSSLNTGELFF.